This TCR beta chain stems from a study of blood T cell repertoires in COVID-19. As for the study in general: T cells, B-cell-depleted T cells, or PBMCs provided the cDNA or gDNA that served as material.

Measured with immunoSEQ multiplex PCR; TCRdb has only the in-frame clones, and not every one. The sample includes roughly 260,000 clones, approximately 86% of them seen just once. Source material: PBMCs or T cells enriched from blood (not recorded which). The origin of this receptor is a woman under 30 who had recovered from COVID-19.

CDR3 in amino acids: CAISGLTGGRGNTEAFF. CDR3 in DNA: TGTGCCATCAGTGGCCTCACAGGGGGCCGAGGGAACACTGAAGCTTTCTTT. The rearrangement uses TRBV10-3 and TRBJ1-1, with 9 bases that match TRBD1. The germline CDR1 and CDR2 sequences are ENHRY and SYGVKD. The CDR3 length is 17 residues. J gave up 1 base and V 4 bases, and 10 bases lay outside the gene matches.